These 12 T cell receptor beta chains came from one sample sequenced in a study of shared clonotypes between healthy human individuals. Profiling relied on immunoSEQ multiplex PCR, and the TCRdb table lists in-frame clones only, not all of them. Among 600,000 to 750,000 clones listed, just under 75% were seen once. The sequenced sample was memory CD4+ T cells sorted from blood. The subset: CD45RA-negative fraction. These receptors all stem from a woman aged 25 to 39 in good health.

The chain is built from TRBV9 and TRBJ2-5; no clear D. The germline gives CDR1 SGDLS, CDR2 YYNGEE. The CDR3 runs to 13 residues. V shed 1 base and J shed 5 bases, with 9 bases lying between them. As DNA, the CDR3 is TGTGCCAGCAGCGTAAATTTTGAGGAGACCCAGTACTTC. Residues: CASSVNFEETQYF.

The DNA of the CDR3 is TGTGCCAGCAGGATCTTAGCGGGAGGGGAAATAGGGACCGGGGAGCTGTTTTTT. This translates into CASRILAGGEIGTGELFF. V is TRBV7-2 and J is TRBJ2-2; 11 nucleotides agree with TRBD2. This CDR3 spans 18 amino acids. CDR1 and CDR2 from the germline V gene are SGHTA and FQGNSA. V dropped 6 bases and J dropped 5; count of bases not matched to a gene: 14.

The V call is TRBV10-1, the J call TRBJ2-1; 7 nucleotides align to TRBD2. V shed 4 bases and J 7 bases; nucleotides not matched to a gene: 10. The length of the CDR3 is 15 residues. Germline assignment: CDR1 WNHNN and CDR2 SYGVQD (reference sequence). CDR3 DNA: TGCGCCAGCAGTGTTATAGGCGGGAGAAGGAATGAGCAGTTCTTC. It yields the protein CASSVIGGRRNEQFF.

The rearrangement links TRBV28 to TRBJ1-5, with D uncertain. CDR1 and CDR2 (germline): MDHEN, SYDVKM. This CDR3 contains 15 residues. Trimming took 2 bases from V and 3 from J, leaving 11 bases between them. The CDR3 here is CASSLLGFNNQPQHF. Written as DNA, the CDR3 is TGTGCCAGCAGTTTACTGGGGTTTAACAATCAGCCCCAGCATTTT.

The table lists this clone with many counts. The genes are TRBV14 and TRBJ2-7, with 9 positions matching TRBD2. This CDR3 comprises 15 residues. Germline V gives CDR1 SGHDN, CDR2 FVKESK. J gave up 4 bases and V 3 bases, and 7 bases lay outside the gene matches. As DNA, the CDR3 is TGTGCCAGCAGCCAGCGGGGGGGAGGGCGGTACGAGCAGTACTTC. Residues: CASSQRGGGRYEQYF.

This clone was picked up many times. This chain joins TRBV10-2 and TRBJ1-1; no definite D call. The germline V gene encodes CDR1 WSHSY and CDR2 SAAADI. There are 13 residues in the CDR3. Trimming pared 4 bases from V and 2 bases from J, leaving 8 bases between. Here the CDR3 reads CASSVRENTEAFF. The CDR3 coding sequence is TGCGCCAGCAGTGTAAGGGAAAACACTGAAGCTTTCTTT.

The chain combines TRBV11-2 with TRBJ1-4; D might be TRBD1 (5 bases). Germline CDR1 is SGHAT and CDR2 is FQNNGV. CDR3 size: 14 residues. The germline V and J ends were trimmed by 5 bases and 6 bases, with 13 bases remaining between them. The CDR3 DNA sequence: TGTGCCAGCAGCCCCAGACAGAACCATGAAAAACTGTTTTTT. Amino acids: CASSPRQNHEKLFF. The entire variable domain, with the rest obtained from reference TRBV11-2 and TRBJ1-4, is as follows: EAGVAQSPRYKIIEKRQSVAFWCNPISGHATLYWYQQILGQGPKLLIQFQNNGVVDDSQLPKDRFSAERLKGVDSTLKIQPAKLEDSAVYLCASSPRQNHEKLFFGSGTQLSVL.

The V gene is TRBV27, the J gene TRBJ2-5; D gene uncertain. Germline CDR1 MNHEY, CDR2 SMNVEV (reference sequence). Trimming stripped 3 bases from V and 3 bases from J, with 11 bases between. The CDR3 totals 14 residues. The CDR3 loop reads CASSFPGVEETQYF. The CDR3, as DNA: TGTGCCAGCAGTTTCCCCGGAGTGGAAGAGACCCAGTACTTC.

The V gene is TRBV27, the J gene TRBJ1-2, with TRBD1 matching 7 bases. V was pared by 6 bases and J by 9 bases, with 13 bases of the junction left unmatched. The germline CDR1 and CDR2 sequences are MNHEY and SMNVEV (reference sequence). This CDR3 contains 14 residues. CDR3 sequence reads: CASSRSQGVMSYTF. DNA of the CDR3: TGTGCCAGCAGCCGCTCGCAGGGGGTAATGAGCTACACCTTC.

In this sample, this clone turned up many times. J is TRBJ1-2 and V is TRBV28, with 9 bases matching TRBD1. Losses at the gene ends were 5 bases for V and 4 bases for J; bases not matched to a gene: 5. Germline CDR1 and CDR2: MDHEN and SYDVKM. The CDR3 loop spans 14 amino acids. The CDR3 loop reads CASSGQGYLYGYTF. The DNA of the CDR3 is TGTGCCAGCAGTGGACAGGGGTACCTCTATGGCTACACCTTC.

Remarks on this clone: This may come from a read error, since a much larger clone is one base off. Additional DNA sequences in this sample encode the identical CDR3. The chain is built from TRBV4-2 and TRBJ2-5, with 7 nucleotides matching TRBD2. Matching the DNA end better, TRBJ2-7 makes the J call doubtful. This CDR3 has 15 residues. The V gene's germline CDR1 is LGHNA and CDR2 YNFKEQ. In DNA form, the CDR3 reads TGTGCCAGCAGCCAAGGGCTAGCGGAAACCTACGAGCAGTACTTC. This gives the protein CASSQGLAETYEQYF.

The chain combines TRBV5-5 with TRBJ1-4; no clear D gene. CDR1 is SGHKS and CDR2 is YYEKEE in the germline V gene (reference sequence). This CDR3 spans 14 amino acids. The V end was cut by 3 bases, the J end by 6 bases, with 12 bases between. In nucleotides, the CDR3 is TGTGCCAGCAGCTCTCTCCAGGCCGATGAAAAACTGTTTTTT. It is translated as CASSSLQADEKLFF.